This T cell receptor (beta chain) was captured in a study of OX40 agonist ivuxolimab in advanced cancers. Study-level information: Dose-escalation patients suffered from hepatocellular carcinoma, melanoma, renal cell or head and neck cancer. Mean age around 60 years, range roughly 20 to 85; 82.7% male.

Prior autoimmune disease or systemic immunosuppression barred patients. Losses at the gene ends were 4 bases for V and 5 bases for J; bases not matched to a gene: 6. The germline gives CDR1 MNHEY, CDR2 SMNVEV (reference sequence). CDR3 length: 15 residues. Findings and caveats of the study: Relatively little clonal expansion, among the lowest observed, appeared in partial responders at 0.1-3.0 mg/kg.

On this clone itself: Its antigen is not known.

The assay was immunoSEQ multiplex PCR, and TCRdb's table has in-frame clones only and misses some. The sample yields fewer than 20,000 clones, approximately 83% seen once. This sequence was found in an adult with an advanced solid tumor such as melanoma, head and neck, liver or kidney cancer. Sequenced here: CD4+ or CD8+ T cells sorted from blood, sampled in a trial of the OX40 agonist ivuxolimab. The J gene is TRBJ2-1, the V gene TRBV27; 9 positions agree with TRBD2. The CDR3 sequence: CASSSPLAGDNEQFF. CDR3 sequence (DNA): TGTGCCAGCAGTTCCCCCTTAGCGGGGGACAATGAGCAGTTCTTC.